This T cell receptor (beta chain) appears in the sequencing data of a study of regulatory T cells in long-lasting Graves disease. There are 14 residues in the CDR3. In germline, CDR1 is KGHDR, CDR2 SFDVKD. The germline V and J ends were trimmed by 4 bases and 1 base, with 9 bases remaining between them. This clonotype was seen only a few times. The sample's time point: persistent/refractory GD, antithyroid drugs over 5 years with positive TRAb. The TCR library was made from RNA that had been extracted from PBMCs in TRIzol. CDR3 regions were amplified by Arm-PCR using iRepertoire HTBI primers to build TCR beta libraries. TCRdb reanalysed the multiplex PCR reads using MiXCR and keeps one entry per CDR3 protein. The repertoire has 700,000 or so distinct CDR3 sequences, around 32% of them found once; the top ten carry around 40%.

Specimen: peripheral blood mononuclear cells (PBMCs), collected when the disease was refractory, from a patient treated with antithyroid drugs. The sequence was collected from a female donor with Graves disease. This chain uses TRBV24-1 with TRBJ1-1; D gene ambiguous. The CDR3 here is CATSDSISNTEAFF. CDR3 DNA: TGTGCCACCAGTGACTCCATTTCGAACACTGAAGCTTTCTTT.